The sequence of this T cell receptor (beta chain) was determined in a study of response to subunit inactivated influenza vaccine (dated by TCRdb to 2016 to 2019). As for the study more broadly: Deep quantitative T cell receptor repertoire profiling was used in the study to track responses to a trivalent subunit inactivated influenza vaccine. On the study overall, not on this receptor specifically: According to the authors, only a limited number of new T cells may be recruited by each seasonal influenza vaccination.

To prepare the library, RT-PCR was applied. Sequencer: Illumina HiSeq 2500. In TCRdb, the public reads were trimmed at Q25 with fastp and aligned with MiXCR, with productive beta chains retained. Merged by CDR3 protein, the rows form single entries marked with the most common genes and DNA. The sample yields 560,000 or so distinct CDR3 sequences; less than 8% were counted once. Roughly 13% of the sample is held by the ten biggest clonotypes. Sequences DFQATT (CDR1) and SNEGSKA (CDR2) are obtained from the germline V gene (reference sequence). Trimming at the junction amounts to 6 bases on V and 7 bases on J, and the germline ends lie 19 bases apart. The CDR3 covers 14 residues, taking in both the cysteine and the phenylalanine. The only DNA kept is the CDR3, 42 bases in frame from the first base. This clonotype appeared many times. There is no known antigen for this receptor. There are no base qualities to consult, and no much larger clone falls within one base.

The chain employs TRBV20-1 and TRBJ2-1, and perhaps TRBD1 as D gene, on 6 matching bases. The TCR sequence derives from a man between 50 and 69 years old who received an inactivated influenza vaccine. Donor details come from another sample of the same person, matched by shared clones. The source material was PBMCs from blood, sampled less than 30 months after vaccination. The CDR3: CSATGTLRNNEQFF. The DNA sequence reads TGCAGTGCAACCGGGACACTGAGGAATAATGAGCAGTTCTTC.